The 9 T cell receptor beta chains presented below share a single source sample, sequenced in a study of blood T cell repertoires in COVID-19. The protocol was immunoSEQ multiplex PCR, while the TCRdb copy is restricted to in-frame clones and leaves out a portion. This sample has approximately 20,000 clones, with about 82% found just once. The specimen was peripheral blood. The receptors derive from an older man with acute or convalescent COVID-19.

The CDR3 coding sequence is TGTGCCAGCAGCCGAGGACAGGGGGGTAATTCACCCCTCCACTTT. Its protein is CASSRGQGGNSPLHF. The chain uses TRBV3-1 (or the pseudogene TRBV3-2) and TRBJ1-6, with 10 bases lining up with TRBD1. This CDR3 region has 15 residues. J gave up 6 bases and V 4 bases, and 3 bases lay outside the gene matches. The germline V gene has CDR1 LGHDT and CDR2 YNNKEL (reference sequence).

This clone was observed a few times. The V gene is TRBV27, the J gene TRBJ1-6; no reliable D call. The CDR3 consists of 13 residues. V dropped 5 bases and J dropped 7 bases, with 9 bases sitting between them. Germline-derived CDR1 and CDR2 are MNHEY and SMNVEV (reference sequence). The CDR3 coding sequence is TGTGCCAGCAGTCAGTACGGGAATTCACCCCTCCACTTT. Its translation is CASSQYGNSPLHF.

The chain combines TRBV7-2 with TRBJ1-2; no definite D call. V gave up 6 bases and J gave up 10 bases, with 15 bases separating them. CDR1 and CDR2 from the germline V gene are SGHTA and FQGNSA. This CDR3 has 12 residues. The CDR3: CASRDSVLAYTF. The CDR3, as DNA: TGTGCCAGCAGGGATTCTGTATTAGCCTACACCTTC.

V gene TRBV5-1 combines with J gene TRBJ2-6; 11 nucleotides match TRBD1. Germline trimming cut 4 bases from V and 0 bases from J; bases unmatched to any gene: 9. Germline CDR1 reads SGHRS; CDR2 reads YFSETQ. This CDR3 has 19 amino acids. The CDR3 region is CASSRRAGTGGSGANVLTF. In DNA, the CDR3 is TGCGCCAGCAGCCGACGTGCCGGGACAGGGGGCTCTGGGGCCAACGTCCTGACTTTC.

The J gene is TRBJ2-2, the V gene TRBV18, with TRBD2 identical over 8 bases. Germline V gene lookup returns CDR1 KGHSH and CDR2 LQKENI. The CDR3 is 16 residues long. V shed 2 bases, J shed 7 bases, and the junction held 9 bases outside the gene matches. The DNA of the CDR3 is TGTGCCAGCTCACCATCAGCGGGGGCGCAGGGCGGGGAGCTGTTTTTT. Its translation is CASSPSAGAQGGELFF.

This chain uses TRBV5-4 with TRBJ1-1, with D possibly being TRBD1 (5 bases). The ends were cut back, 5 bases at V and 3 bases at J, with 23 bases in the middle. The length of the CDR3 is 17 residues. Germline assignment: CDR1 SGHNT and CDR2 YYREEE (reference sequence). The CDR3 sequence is CASRPPTPRGIDTEAFF. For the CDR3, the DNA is TGTGCCAGCAGACCCCCAACCCCCCGGGGGATTGACACTGAAGCTTTCTTT.

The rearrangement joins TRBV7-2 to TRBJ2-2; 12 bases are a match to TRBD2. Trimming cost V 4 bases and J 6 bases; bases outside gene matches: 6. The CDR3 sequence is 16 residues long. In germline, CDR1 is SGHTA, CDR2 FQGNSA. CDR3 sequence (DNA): TGTGCCAGCAGCTCGCCACTAGCGGGGGGACCCGGGGAGCTGTTTTTT. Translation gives CASSSPLAGGPGELFF.

The CDR3 loop is CASSWGSGDEQYF. The CDR3 DNA sequence: TGTGCCAGCAGCTGGGGGAGCGGGGACGAGCAGTACTTC. V gene TRBV5-8 combines with J gene TRBJ2-7; 7 nucleotides line up with TRBD2. This CDR3 has 13 residues. After removal of 3 bases from V and 5 bases from J, the junction contained 5 bases not matched to a gene. Per the germline V gene, CDR1 is SGHTS and CDR2 is YDEGEE.

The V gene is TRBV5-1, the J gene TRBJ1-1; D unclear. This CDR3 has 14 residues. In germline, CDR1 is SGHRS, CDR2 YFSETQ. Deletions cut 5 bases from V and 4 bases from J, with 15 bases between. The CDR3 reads CASSTDGGITEAFF. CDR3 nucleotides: TGCGCCAGCAGTACGGACGGAGGTATCACTGAAGCTTTCTTT. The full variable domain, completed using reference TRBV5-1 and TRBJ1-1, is KAGVTQTPRYLIKTRGQQVTLSCSPISGHRSVSWYQQTPGQGLQFLFEYFSETQRNKGNFPGRFSGRQFSNSRSEMNVSTLELGDSALYLCASSTDGGITEAFFGQGTRLTVV.